This T cell receptor (beta chain) was profiled in a study of blood T cell repertoires in COVID-19. Study details: Both acute and convalescent COVID-19 samples were obtained from the United States, Italy and Spain. T cells, B-cell-depleted T cells, or PBMCs provided the cDNA or gDNA that served as material.

This table comes from immunoSEQ multiplex PCR, and its TCRdb copy is limited to in-frame clones, with some not included. The sample has just over 300,000 clones, around 84% seen once; the top ten hold roughly 4%. Sequenced material: PBMCs or T cells enriched from blood (not recorded which). This TCR came from a young man who had recovered from COVID-19.

CDR3 nucleotide sequence: TGTGCCACCAGCAGAGCCGGACAGGGTGATCAGCCCCAGCATTTT. It encodes CATSRAGQGDQPQHF. The chain has TRBV15 and TRBJ1-5; 8 bases are a match to TRBD1. V trimming: 1 base; J trimming: 5 bases; junction bases outside the gene matches: 4. CDR1 and CDR2 (germline): LNHNV, YYDKDF (reference sequence). This CDR3 is 15 amino acids long.